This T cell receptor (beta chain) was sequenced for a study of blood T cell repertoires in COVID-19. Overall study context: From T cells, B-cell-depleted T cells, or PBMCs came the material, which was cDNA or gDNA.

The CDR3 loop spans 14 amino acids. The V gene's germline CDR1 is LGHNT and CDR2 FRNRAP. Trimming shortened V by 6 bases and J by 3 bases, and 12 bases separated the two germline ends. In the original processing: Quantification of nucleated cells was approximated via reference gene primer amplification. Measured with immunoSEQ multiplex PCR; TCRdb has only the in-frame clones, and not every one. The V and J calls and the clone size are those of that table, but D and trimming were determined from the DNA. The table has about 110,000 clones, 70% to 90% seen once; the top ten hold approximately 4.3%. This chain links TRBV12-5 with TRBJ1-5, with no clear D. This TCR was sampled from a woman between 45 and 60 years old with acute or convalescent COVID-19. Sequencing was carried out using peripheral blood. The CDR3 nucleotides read TGTGCTAGTGGGTATGATAGCCACAATCAGCCCCAGCATTTT. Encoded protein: CASGYDSHNQPQHF.